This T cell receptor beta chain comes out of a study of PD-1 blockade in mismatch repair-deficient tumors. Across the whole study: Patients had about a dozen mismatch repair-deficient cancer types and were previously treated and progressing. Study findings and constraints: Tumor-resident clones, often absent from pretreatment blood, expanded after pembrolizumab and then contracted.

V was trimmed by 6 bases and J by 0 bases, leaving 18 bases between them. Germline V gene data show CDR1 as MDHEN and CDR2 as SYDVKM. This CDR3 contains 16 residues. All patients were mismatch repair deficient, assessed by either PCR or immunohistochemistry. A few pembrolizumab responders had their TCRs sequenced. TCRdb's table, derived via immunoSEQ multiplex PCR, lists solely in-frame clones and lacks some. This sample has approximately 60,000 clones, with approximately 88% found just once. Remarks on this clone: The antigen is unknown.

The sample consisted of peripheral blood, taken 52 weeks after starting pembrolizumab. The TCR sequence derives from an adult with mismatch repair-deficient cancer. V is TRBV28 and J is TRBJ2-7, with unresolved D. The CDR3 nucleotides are TGTGCCAGCAGCTCCTCTAGGGCTGAGAGCTCCTACGAGCAGTACTTC. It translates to CASSSSRAESSYEQYF.